These T cell receptor beta chains were read from a single sample in a study of blood T cell repertoires in COVID-19. Assay: immunoSEQ multiplex PCR; the TCRdb copy retains only in-frame clones and omits some. The table lists about 220,000 clones, around 89% of them singletons. The specimen sequenced was PBMCs or T cells enriched from blood (not recorded which). These receptors all stem from a woman in her thirties who had recovered from COVID-19. CDR3s include the opening cysteine and the closing phenylalanine or tryptophan. The order of the fields is J gene, clone size, V gene, D gene, CDR3 protein, CDR3 DNA. D genes are given only for firm matches. The size entry is marked missing in some rows and otherwise reads once, few, many or a size class.

TRBJ1-3,.,TRBV3-1/TRBV3-2,.,CASSQGRRGRGNTIYF,TGTGCCAGCAGCCAAGGACGACGGGGTAGGGGAAACACCATATATTTT
TRBJ2-7,.,TRBV18,TRBD1,CASSSDRYLDEQYF,TGTGCCAGCTCGTCGGACAGGTACCTCGACGAGCAGTACTTC
TRBJ1-1,.,TRBV18,TRBD1,CASTAGQTGAEAFF,TGTGCCAGCACGGCGGGACAGACGGGAGCTGAAGCTTTCTTT
TRBJ1-1,once,TRBV6-5,.,CASRTRGVNTEAFF,TGTGCCAGCAGAACCAGGGGCGTGAACACTGAAGCTTTCTTT
TRBJ2-7,once,TRBV12-3/TRBV12-4,.,CASSSGNSYEQYF,TGTGCCAGCAGCTCCGGGAACTCCTACGAGCAGTACTTC
TRBJ1-2,.,TRBV19,TRBD1,CASRTGAYGYTF,TGTGCCAGTAGGACAGGGGCCTATGGCTACACCTTC
TRBJ2-1,.,TRBV19,TRBD2,CASSMIWDYLYNEQFF,TGTGCCAGTAGTATGATTTGGGACTACCTTTACAATGAGCAGTTCTTC
TRBJ2-7,.,TRBV7-9,.,CASSLGGQSYEQYF,TGTGCCAGCAGCTTGGGGGGACAGTCCTACGAGCAGTACTTC
TRBJ1-4,.,TRBV12-5,.,CASGSDSRNEKLFF,TGTGCTAGTGGTTCGGACAGCCGTAATGAAAAACTGTTTTTT
TRBJ2-3,.,TRBV4-2,TRBD2,CASSQVWRGGSDTQYF,TGTGCCAGCAGCCAAGTGTGGCGGGGGGGATCAGATACGCAGTATTTT
TRBJ2-7,.,TRBV29-1,TRBD1,CSVARPGTGDAYEQYF,TGCAGCGTTGCCCGCCCCGGGACAGGGGACGCCTACGAGCAGTACTTC
TRBJ1-2,few,TRBV11-2,TRBD1,CASSSPAGDRGMYGYTF,TGTGCCAGCAGCTCACCCGCGGGGGACAGGGGGATGTATGGCTACACCTTC
TRBJ2-3,few,TRBV5-1,TRBD1,CASSLAGQGATDTQYF,TGCGCCAGCAGCTTGGCGGGACAGGGGGCCACAGATACGCAGTATTTT
TRBJ1-6,.,TRBV7-3,.,CASSFPHYEYNSPLHF,TGTGCCAGCAGCTTCCCTCATTACGAGTACAATTCACCCCTCCACTTT
TRBJ1-2,.,TRBV6-1,TRBD1,CASSEPRQGPYTF,TGTGCCAGCAGTGAACCCAGACAGGGGCCCTACACCTTC
TRBJ1-5,once,TRBV3-1/TRBV3-2,.,CASSQRNQPQHF,TGTGCCAGCAGCCAACGTAATCAGCCCCAGCATTTT
TRBJ1-2,once,TRBV5-8,TRBD1,CASSLLLGQTYGYTF,TGTGCCAGCAGCTTGCTTTTGGGACAGACCTATGGCTACACCTTC
TRBJ1-2,.,TRBV5-5,.,CASSLEWSGYTF,TGTGCCAGCAGCTTGGAATGGAGTGGCTACACCTTC
TRBJ1-1,.,TRBV6-1,.,CASSEADVAWF,TGTGCCAGCAGTGAAGCGGACGTAGCGTGGTTT
TRBJ2-1,.,TRBV11-1,TRBD1,CASSVGTAAYNEQFF,TGTGCCAGCAGCGTCGGGACAGCCGCCTACAATGAGCAGTTCTTC
TRBJ1-5,once,TRBV6-5,.,CASRDTYSNQPQHF,TGTGCCAGCAGGGACACATATAGCAATCAGCCCCAGCATTTT
TRBJ1-2,.,TRBV19,.,CASSIVQVSEYGYTF,TGTGCCAGTAGTATCGTACAGGTCTCCGAATATGGCTACACCTTC
TRBJ2-4,.,TRBV12-3/TRBV12-4,.,CASSTGGGNIQYF,TGTGCCAGCAGCACAGGGGGGGGAAACATTCAGTACTTC
TRBJ1-5,once,TRBV18,.,CASSPSQGGNQPQHF,TGTGCCAGCTCACCGTCCCAGGGTGGCAATCAGCCCCAGCATTTT
TRBJ2-2,.,TRBV5-1,TRBD1,CASSIGDRDTGELFF,TGCGCCAGCAGCATAGGGGACAGAGACACCGGGGAGCTGTTTTTT
TRBJ2-1,.,TRBV9,TRBD2,CASSGRGPGGSSYNEQFF,TGTGCCAGCAGCGGAAGAGGGCCGGGGGGGAGCTCCTACAATGAGCAGTTCTTC